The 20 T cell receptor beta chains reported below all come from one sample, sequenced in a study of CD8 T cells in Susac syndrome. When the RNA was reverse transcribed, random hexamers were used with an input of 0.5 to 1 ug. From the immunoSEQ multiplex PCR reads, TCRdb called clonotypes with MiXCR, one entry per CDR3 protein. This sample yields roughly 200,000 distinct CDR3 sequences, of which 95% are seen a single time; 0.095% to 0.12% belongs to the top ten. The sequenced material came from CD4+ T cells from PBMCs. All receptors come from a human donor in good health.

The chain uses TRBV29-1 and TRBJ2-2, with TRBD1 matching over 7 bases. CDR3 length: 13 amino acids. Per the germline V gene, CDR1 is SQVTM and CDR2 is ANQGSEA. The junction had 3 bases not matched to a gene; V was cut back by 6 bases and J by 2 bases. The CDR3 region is CSVSGGNTGELFF. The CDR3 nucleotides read TGCAGCGTCTCAGGGGGTAACACCGGGGAGCTGTTTTTT.

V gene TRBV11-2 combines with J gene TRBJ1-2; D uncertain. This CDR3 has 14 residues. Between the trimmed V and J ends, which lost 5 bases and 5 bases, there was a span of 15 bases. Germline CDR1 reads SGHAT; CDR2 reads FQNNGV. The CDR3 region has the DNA TGTGCCAGCAGCGCGGGGAACCCTCCTTATGGCTACACCTTC. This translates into CASSAGNPPYGYTF.

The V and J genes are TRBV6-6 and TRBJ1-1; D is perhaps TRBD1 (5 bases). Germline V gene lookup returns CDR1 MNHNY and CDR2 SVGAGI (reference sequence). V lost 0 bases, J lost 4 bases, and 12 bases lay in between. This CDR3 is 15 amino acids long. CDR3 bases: TGTGCCAGCAGTTACTCCCCGACAGCGACCACTGAAGCTTTCTTT. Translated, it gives CASSYSPTATTEAFF.

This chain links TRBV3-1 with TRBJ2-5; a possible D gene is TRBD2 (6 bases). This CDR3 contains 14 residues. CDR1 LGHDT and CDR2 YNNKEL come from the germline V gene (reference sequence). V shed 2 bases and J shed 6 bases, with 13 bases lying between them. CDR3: CASSQTSTRQTQYF. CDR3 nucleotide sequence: TGTGCCAGCAGCCAAACCTCGACTAGGCAGACCCAGTACTTC.

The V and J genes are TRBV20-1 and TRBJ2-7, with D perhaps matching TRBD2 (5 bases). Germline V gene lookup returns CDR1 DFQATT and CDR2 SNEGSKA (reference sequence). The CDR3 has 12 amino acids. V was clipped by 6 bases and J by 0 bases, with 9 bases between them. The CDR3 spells CSAAGRSYEQYF. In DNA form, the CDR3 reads TGCAGTGCCGCGGGTCGCTCCTACGAGCAGTACTTC.

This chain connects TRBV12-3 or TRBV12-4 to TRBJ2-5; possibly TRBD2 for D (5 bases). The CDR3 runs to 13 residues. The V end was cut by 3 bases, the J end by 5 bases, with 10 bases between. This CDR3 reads CASSFRGKETQYF. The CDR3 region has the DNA TGTGCCAGCAGTTTCAGAGGGAAGGAGACCCAGTACTTC.

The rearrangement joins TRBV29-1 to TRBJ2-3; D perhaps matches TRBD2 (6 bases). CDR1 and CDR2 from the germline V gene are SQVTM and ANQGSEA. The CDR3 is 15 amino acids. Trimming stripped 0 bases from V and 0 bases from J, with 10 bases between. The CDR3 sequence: CSVEDDGSSTDTQYF. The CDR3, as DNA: TGCAGCGTTGAAGATGACGGGAGTAGCACAGATACGCAGTATTTT.

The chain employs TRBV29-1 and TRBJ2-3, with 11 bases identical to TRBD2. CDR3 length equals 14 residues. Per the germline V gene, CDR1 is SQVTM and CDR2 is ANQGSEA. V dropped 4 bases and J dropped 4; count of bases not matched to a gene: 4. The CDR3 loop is CSVVRLAGSDTQYF. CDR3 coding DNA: TGCAGCGTTGTCCGACTAGCGGGATCAGATACGCAGTATTTT.

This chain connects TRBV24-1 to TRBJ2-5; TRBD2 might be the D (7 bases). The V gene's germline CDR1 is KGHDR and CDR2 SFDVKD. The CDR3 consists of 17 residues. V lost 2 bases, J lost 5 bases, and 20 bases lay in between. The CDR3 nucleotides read TGTGCCACCAGTGATTGGGGAGGACTAGTGGGGGGCGAGACCCAGTACTTC. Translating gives CATSDWGGLVGGETQYF.

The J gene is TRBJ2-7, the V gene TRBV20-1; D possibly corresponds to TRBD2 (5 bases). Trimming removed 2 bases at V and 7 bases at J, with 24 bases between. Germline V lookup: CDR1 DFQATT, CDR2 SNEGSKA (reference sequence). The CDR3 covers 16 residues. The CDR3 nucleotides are TGCAGTGCTAGAATGCCCCCCCGGCCAGGCAGCGGAGAGCAGTACTTC. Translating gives CSARMPPRPGSGEQYF.

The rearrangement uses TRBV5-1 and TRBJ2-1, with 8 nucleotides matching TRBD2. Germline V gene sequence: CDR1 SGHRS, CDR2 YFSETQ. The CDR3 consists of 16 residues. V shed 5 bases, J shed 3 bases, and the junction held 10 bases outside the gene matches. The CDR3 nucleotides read TGCGCCAGCAGTCTTAGCGGGGAGGTAAACTACAATGAGCAGTTCTTC. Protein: CASSLSGEVNYNEQFF.

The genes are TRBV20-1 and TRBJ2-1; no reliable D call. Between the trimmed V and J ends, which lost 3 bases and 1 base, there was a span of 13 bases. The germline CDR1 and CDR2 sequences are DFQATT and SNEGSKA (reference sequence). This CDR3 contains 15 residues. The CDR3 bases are TGCAGTGCTAGTATCCCAGATCTGTCCTACAATGAGCAGTTCTTC. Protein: CSASIPDLSYNEQFF.

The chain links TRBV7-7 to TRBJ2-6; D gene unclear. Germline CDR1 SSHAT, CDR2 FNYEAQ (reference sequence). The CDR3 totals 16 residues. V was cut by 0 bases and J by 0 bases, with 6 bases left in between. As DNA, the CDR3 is TGTGCCAGCAGCTTAGCCTGGAACTCTGGGGCCAACGTCCTGACTTTC. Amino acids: CASSLAWNSGANVLTF.

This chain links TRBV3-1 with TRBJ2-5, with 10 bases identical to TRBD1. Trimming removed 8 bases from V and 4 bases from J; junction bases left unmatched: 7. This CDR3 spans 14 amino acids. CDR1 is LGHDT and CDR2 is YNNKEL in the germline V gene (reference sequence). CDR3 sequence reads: CASGRQGAGETQYF. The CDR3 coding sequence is TGTGCCAGCGGGCGACAGGGGGCCGGAGAGACCCAGTACTTC.

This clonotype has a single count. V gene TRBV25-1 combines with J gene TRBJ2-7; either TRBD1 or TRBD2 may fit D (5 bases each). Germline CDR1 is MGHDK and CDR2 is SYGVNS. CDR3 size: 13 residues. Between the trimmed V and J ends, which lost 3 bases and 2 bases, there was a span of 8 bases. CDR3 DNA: TGTGCCAGCAGTGACTGGGGGACCTACGAGCAGTACGTC. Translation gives CASSDWGTYEQYV.

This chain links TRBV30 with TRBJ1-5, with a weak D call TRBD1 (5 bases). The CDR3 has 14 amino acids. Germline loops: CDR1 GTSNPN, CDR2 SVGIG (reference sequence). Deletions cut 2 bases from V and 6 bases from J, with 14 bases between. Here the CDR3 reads CAWSMTEGSQPQHF. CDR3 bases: TGTGCCTGGAGTATGACAGAGGGAAGTCAGCCCCAGCATTTT.

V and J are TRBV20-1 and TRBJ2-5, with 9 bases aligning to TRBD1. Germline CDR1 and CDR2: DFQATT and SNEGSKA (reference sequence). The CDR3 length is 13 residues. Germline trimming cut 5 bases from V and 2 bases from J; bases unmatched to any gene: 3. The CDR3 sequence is CSAYRGLQETQYF. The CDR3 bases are TGCAGTGCTTACAGGGGGCTACAAGAGACCCAGTACTTC.

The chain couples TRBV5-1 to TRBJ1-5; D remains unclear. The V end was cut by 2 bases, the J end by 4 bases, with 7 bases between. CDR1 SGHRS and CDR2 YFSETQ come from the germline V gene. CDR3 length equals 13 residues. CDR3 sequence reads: CASSFEANQPQHF. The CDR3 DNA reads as TGCGCCAGCAGCTTTGAGGCAAATCAGCCCCAGCATTTT.

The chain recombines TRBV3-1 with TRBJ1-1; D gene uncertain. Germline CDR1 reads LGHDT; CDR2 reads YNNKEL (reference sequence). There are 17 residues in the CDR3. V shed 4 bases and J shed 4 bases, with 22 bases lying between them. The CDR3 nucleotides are TGTGCCAGCAGCCCTCCCAGCGCAGGTGTGGGGATCACTGAAGCTTTCTTT. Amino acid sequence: CASSPPSAGVGITEAFF.

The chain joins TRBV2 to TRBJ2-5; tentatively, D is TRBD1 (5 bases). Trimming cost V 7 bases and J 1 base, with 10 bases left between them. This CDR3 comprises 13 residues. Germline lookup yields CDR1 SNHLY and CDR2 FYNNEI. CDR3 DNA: TGTGCCAGCACCAGACAGTTCCAAGAGACCCAGTACTTC. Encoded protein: CASTRQFQETQYF.